The sequence of this TCR beta chain was determined in a study of memory CD4+ T cells and cytomegalovirus serostatus. Study results and limitations: Of under 200 reported CMV TCRbeta sequences, roughly 67 were found in memory CD4+ repertoires.

Germline V gene lookup returns CDR1 KGHSH and CDR2 LQKENI. With 1 base removed from V and 5 bases from J, the gap between germline ends came to 9 bases. The CDR3 sequence is 14 residues long. The sort gate was single viable CD3+CD4+CD8-CD45RO+ cells for memory CD4+ T cells. CMV serostatus came from serum IgG against pp150, pp28, p38, p52. A remark on this clone: Its antigen remains unidentified.

Method: immunoSEQ multiplex PCR; TCRdb's copy keeps in-frame clones and lacks some. The table lists about 57,000 clones, approximately 80% of them singletons. The specimen sequenced was memory CD4+ T cells from blood. This chain links TRBV18 with TRBJ2-4; perhaps TRBD2 as D (6 bases). The receptor's source is an adult in good health and CMV-seronegative. The DNA of the CDR3 is TGTGCCAGCTCACCACAGTCGGGGGAAAACATTCAGTACTTC. It codes for CASSPQSGENIQYF.